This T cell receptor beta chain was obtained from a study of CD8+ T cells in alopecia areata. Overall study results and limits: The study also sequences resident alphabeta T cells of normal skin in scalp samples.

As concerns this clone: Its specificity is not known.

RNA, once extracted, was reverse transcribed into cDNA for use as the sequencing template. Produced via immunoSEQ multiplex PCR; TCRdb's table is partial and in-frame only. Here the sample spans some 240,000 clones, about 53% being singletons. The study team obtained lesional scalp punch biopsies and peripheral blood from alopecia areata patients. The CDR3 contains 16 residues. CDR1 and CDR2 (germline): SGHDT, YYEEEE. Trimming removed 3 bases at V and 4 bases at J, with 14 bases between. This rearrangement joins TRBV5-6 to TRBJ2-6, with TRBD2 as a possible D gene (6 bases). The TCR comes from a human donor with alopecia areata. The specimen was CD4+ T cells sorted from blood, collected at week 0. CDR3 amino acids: CASSSPGGTGANVLTF. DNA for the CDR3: TGTGCCAGCAGCTCCCCTGGCGGGACCGGGGCCAACGTCCTGACTTTC.